This T cell receptor (beta chain) was profiled in a study of shared clonotypes between healthy human individuals. General study results and limits: Although depth was large, rarefaction showed that sequencing of the sorted subsets was incomplete. Generation probability values for non-shared clonotypes were lower than those for clonotypes shared by all four donors.

The input for sorted-subset replicate PCRs was around 0.2 ug DNA, some 30,000 T cell genomes. Only in-frame clones appear in the TCRdb table, and some are missing; sequencing was by immunoSEQ multiplex PCR. This table holds approximately 1.1 million clones, 78% found once. For this clone: The antigen remains unidentified.

Every donor was a Caucasian adult from Nashville, Tennessee. The material sequenced was memory CD4+ T cells from PBMCs. Subset reported: CD45RA-negative fraction. The TCR sequence derives from a man aged 18 to 30 in good health. Some clones in this sample may be carry-over from other donors' samples.

The CDR3 coding sequence is TGTGCCAGCAGCTTAGTGGTGGGGGAGGGAACTGAAGCTTTCTTT. Its translation is CASSLVVGEGTEAFF. The J gene is TRBJ1-1, the V gene TRBV7-9; weak D call: TRBD1 (5 bases). Germline V gene sequence: CDR1 SEHNR, CDR2 FQNEAQ (reference sequence). V lost 1 base, J lost 5 bases, and 14 bases lay in between. This CDR3 has 15 residues.